This T cell receptor beta chain was sequenced during a study of cytomegalovirus exposure and HLA in healthy donors. Study overall: There were just under 400 genotyped donors. Of these, 75% to 85% fell in the genetic ancestry cluster associated with self-reported Caucasian donors. General study findings and limits: Some TCR beta chains (164 of them) were listed as cytomegalovirus-associated.

The CDR3 has 13 amino acids. CDR1 and CDR2 from the germline V gene are SEHNR and FQNEAQ (reference sequence). The ends were cut back, 4 bases at V and 9 bases at J, with 13 bases in the middle. 13 Jbeta primers and 60 Vbeta primers were used for the PCR. Only in-frame clones appear in the TCRdb table, and some are missing; sequencing was by immunoSEQ multiplex PCR. The profile shows about 160,000 clones, over 70% of them singletons. Remarks on this clone: What it binds is not known.

The chain joins TRBV7-9 to TRBJ2-1; D unresolved. This sequence originates from a woman aged 40 to 55 in good health and CMV-seropositive. Source material: PBMCs. CDR3 DNA: TGTGCCAGCAGCTCCCGAGCCCTAGTTGAGCAGTTCTTC. This encodes CASSSRALVEQFF.